The 22 T cell receptor beta chains below all came from one sample that was sequenced in a study of T-cell reconstitution after alpha-beta-depleted transplantation in children. Construction of the TCRbeta library involved unique molecular identifiers. TCRdb re-called the PCR reads through MiXCR, storing one row per CDR3 protein. The sample has about 500,000 distinct CDR3 sequences; about 31% are singletons. This sample comprised PBMCs from the stem cell graft donor, obtained from the stem cell graft. These receptors came from a human donor who donated a stem cell graft to a child with aplastic anemia.

The J gene is TRBJ1-1, the V gene TRBV6-6; unclear D gene. This CDR3 is 12 amino acids long. Germline V gene sequence: CDR1 MNHNY, CDR2 SVGAGI (reference sequence). The V end was cut by 10 bases, the J end by 7 bases, with 16 bases between. As DNA, the CDR3 is TGTGCCACCCTCCAATCTCTAAATGAAGCTTTCTTT. Protein: CATLQSLNEAFF.

The rearrangement joins TRBV7-8 to TRBJ1-1; D is possibly TRBD1 (5 bases). This CDR3 spans 14 amino acids. The V gene lost 5 bases and the J gene lost 6 bases, with 16 bases spanning the gap. Per germline, CDR1 SGHVS and CDR2 FQNEAQ. This CDR3 is CASSRFTGGSEAFF. The CDR3 nucleotides are TGTGCCAGCAGCCGTTTTACAGGAGGCTCTGAAGCTTTCTTT. Together with reference TRBV7-8 and TRBJ1-1, the CDR3 gives the full variable domain: GAGVSQSPRYKVAKRGQDVALRCDPISGHVSLFWYQQALGQGPEFLTYFQNEAQLDKSGLPSDRFFAERPEGSVSTLKIQRTQQEDSAVYLCASSRFTGGSEAFFGQGTRLTVV.

There are a few counts of this clonotype. The CDR3 loop is CSVVWRGLNTEAFF. The CDR3 DNA is TGCAGCGTTGTTTGGAGGGGACTGAACACTGAAGCTTTCTTT. The chain is built from TRBV29-1 and TRBJ1-1, with D perhaps TRBD1 (5 bases). V lost 4 bases and J 0 bases, leaving 12 bases between the germline ends. The CDR3 spans 14 residues. The V gene's germline CDR1 is SQVTM and CDR2 ANQGSEA.

The V gene is TRBV14, the J gene TRBJ1-6, with TRBD1 matching over 7 bases. The CDR3 sequence is 15 residues long. Germline V lookup: CDR1 SGHDN, CDR2 FVKESK. Trimming took 4 bases from V and 7 from J; bases not matched to a gene: 7. CDR3 in amino acids: CASSLSGQRNSPLHF. The CDR3, as DNA: TGTGCCAGCAGCCTCTCGGGACAGAGAAATTCACCCCTCCACTTT. The full variable domain, rest sourced from reference TRBV14 and TRBJ1-6, is EAGVTQFPSHSVIEKGQTVTLRCDPISGHDNLYWYRRVMGKEIKFLLHFVKESKQDESGMPNNRFLAERTGGTYSTLKVQPAELEDSGVYFCASSLSGQRNSPLHFGNGTRLTVT.

The rearrangement joins TRBV29-1 to TRBJ1-5, with D tentatively TRBD1 (5 bases). The V end lost 5 bases, the J end lost 4 bases, and 12 bases lay between the germline ends. The CDR3 consists of 13 residues. Looked up from germline, CDR1 is SQVTM and CDR2 is ANQGSEA. CDR3 region: CSVSDSPNQPQHF. For the CDR3, the DNA is TGCAGCGTTTCTGACAGCCCAAATCAGCCCCAGCATTTT.

A few counts support this clonotype. V gene TRBV7-2 combines with J gene TRBJ2-3; 11 bases map to TRBD2. V dropped 4 bases and J dropped 1; count of bases not matched to a gene: 1. Germline CDR1 SGHTA, CDR2 FQGNSA. The CDR3 consists of 15 residues. The CDR3 DNA follows: TGTGCCAGCAGCTCGGGACTAGCGGGCACAGATACGCAGTATTTT. This gives the protein CASSSGLAGTDTQYF.

V usage is TRBV2 and J usage is TRBJ2-7, with 9 bases aligning to TRBD2. Unmatched junction bases numbered 8, after V lost 6 bases and J lost 2 bases. The CDR3 totals 15 residues. Germline V lookup: CDR1 SNHLY, CDR2 FYNNEI. CDR3 DNA sequence: TGTGCCAGCAGACCGGGACTAGCAGCGCCCTACGAGCAGTACTTC. Encoded protein: CASRPGLAAPYEQYF.

This clonotype was counted a few times. The V call is TRBV7-9, the J call TRBJ2-1; D possibly corresponds to TRBD2 (6 bases). CDR1 and CDR2 from the germline V gene are SEHNR and FQNEAQ (reference sequence). V lost 1 base and J 4 bases, leaving 11 bases between the germline ends. The CDR3 runs to 15 residues. CDR3 nucleotide sequence: TGTGCCAGCAGCTTAGTCGGTGGGAGGTACAATGAGCAGTTCTTC. It is translated as CASSLVGGRYNEQFF.

This chain links TRBV27 with TRBJ2-1, with D unclear. CDR3 length: 12 residues. V was cut by 5 bases and J by 10 bases, with 12 bases left in between. CDR1 MNHEY and CDR2 SMNVEV come from the germline V gene (reference sequence). CDR3 protein: CASSAHLGEQFF. Written as DNA, the CDR3 is TGTGCCAGCAGTGCCCACTTGGGAGAGCAGTTCTTC.

The chain combines TRBV6-2 or TRBV6-3 with TRBJ2-3, with 8 bases aligning to TRBD2. CDR1 and CDR2 (germline): MNHEY, SVGEGT. V shed 0 bases, J shed 4 bases, and the junction held 3 bases outside the gene matches. The CDR3 extends over 15 amino acids. CDR3 protein: CASSYSAGGADTQYF. The DNA of the CDR3 is TGTGCCAGCAGTTACTCGGCGGGAGGAGCAGATACGCAGTATTTT.

The chain joins TRBV15 to TRBJ1-1; D is undetermined. The CDR3 sequence is 13 residues long. The V end was cut by 0 bases, the J end by 1 base, with 3 bases between. The germline V gene encodes CDR1 LNHNV and CDR2 YYDKDF (reference sequence). The CDR3 DNA follows: TGTGCCACCAGCAGAGAAAGGAACACTGAAGCTTTCTTT. It yields the protein CATSRERNTEAFF.

A few counts support this clonotype. This chain joins TRBV6-1 and TRBJ2-5, with D perhaps TRBD1 or TRBD2 (6 bases each). Germline V gene lookup returns CDR1 MNHNS and CDR2 SASEGT. This CDR3 has 12 residues. V lost 6 bases to trimming and J lost 5 bases, with 10 bases between them. CDR3 residues: CASRRGQETQYF. The CDR3 region has the DNA TGTGCCAGCAGACGGGGGCAGGAGACCCAGTACTTC.

The chain joins TRBV29-1 to TRBJ2-5; 10 nucleotides align to TRBD1. With V trimmed by 3 bases and J by 7 bases, 8 bases remained unmatched. CDR1 is SQVTM and CDR2 is ANQGSEA in the germline V gene. This CDR3 contains 14 residues. The CDR3 is CSVDGTGATGTQYF. CDR3 sequence (DNA): TGCAGCGTTGATGGGACAGGGGCCACGGGGACCCAGTACTTC.

This clonotype was observed a few times. The chain recombines TRBV18 with TRBJ2-5; D gene ambiguous. V was clipped by 1 base and J by 0 bases, with 6 bases between them. The CDR3 loop spans 14 amino acids. Germline lookup yields CDR1 KGHSH and CDR2 LQKENI. CDR3 loop: CASSPRHDQETQYF. The CDR3 DNA is TGTGCCAGCTCACCACGACACGACCAAGAGACCCAGTACTTC.

The chain recombines TRBV10-3 with TRBJ1-5; no clear D. The CDR3 has 15 residues. Germline lookup yields CDR1 ENHRY and CDR2 SYGVKD. V lost 3 bases to trimming and J lost 0 bases, with 9 bases between them. The CDR3, as DNA: TGTGCCATCAGTGAAGGGCGGGATAGCAATCAGCCCCAGCATTTT. Amino acid sequence: CAISEGRDSNQPQHF.

This clonotype was observed a handful of times. The rearrangement uses TRBV28 and TRBJ1-6; 8 positions match TRBD1. This CDR3 is 14 amino acids long. Germline CDR1 is MDHEN and CDR2 is SYDVKM. With V trimmed by 7 bases and J by 6 bases, 5 bases remained unmatched. The CDR3 nucleotides are TGTGCCAGCATCACTACAGGGGGTAATTCACCCCTCCACTTT. Amino acids: CASITTGGNSPLHF.

This clonotype appeared a few times. This sequence joins TRBV20-1 and TRBJ2-1, with 9 nucleotides matching TRBD2. The CDR3 is 13 residues long. V was pared by 7 bases and J by 1 base, with 2 bases of the junction left unmatched. The V gene's germline CDR1 is DFQATT and CDR2 SNEGSKA (reference sequence). The CDR3 is CSVSGRSYNEQFF. In nucleotides, the CDR3 is TGCAGTGTTAGCGGGAGATCCTACAATGAGCAGTTCTTC.

CDR3 region: CASSFKGYEQYV. For the CDR3, the DNA is TGTGCCAGCAGTTTTAAGGGTTACGAGCAGTACGTC. The chain links TRBV28 to TRBJ2-7; D call uncertain. CDR3 length: 12 amino acids. Trimming pared 3 bases from V and 4 bases from J, leaving 7 bases between. Germline loops: CDR1 MDHEN, CDR2 SYDVKM.

The chain uses TRBV19 and TRBJ2-1; D may be TRBD1 (5 bases). The CDR3 spans 13 residues. The germline V gene has CDR1 LNHDA and CDR2 SQIVND (reference sequence). V was pared by 5 bases and J by 5 bases, with 10 bases between. In nucleotides, the CDR3 is TGTGCCAGTAGTCAGGGCGTCAACAATGAGCAGTTCTTC. It translates to CASSQGVNNEQFF.

CDR3 DNA sequence: TGTGCCAGCAGTTTCAACGGGGAGCTGTTTTTT. Protein sequence: CASSFNGELFF. This chain connects TRBV6-5 to TRBJ2-2; the D is unclear. The CDR3 has 11 residues. CDR1 and CDR2 from the germline V gene are MNHEY and SVGAGI. V was clipped by 4 bases and J by 7 bases, with 4 bases between them.

This chain joins TRBV21-1 and TRBJ2-7; the D segment call TRBD1 is taken from the table without a DNA check. TRBV21-1 represents a pseudogene. This CDR3 comprises 13 residues. The CDR3 DNA follows: TGTGCCAGCAGGGACTTTCATGGGGGCGAGCAGTACTTC. This gives the protein CASRDFHGGEQYF.

This clonotype was seen a handful of times. This chain links TRBV5-5 with TRBJ1-1; D call uncertain. Trimming left V 4 bases short and J 1 base short, with 11 bases between. Germline CDR1 reads SGHKS; CDR2 reads YYEKEE (reference sequence). This CDR3 region has 14 residues. The CDR3 DNA reads as TGTGCCAGCAGCGCCGACTGGGGGAACACTGAAGCTTTCTTT. This encodes CASSADWGNTEAFF.